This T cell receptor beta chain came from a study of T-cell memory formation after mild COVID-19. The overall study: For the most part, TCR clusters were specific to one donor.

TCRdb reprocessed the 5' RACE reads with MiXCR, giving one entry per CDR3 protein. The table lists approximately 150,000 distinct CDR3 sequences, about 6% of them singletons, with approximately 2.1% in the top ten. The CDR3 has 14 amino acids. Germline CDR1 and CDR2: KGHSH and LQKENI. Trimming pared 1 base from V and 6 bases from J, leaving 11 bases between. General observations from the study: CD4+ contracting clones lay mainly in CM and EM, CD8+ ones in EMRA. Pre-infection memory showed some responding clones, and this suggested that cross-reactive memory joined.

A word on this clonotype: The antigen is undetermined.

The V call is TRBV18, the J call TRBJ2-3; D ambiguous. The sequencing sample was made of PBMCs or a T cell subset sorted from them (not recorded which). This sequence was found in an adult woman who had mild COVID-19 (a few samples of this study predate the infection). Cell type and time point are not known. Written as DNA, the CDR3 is TGTGCCAGCTCACCACAGGCGGAGACGGATACGCAGTATTTT. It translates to CASSPQAETDTQYF. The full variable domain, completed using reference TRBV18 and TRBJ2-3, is NAGVMQNPRHLVRRRGQEARLRCSPMKGHSHVYWYRQLPEEGLKFMVYLQKENIIDESGMPKERFSAEFPKEGPSILRIQQVVRGDSAAYFCASSPQAETDTQYFGPGTRLTVL.